The next 11 T cell receptor beta chains were all read from a single sample in a study of blood T cell repertoires in COVID-19. Using immunoSEQ multiplex PCR, the repertoire was profiled, and TCRdb retains in-frame clones only, with some absent. The data show about 130,000 clones, about four fifths seen once. The sequencing input was peripheral blood. The receptor set was obtained from a man aged 60 to 69 with acute or convalescent COVID-19.

The rearrangement links TRBV5-1 to TRBJ1-4; D gene ambiguous. Germline V gives CDR1 SGHRS, CDR2 YFSETQ. The CDR3 totals 14 residues. The ends were cut back, 0 bases at V and 5 bases at J, with 8 bases in the middle. In nucleotides, the CDR3 is TGCGCCAGCAGCTTGGACAGAAAAAATGAAAAACTGTTTTTT. Translating gives CASSLDRKNEKLFF. The whole variable domain, remainder taken from reference TRBV5-1 and TRBJ1-4, is KAGVTQTPRYLIKTRGQQVTLSCSPISGHRSVSWYQQTPGQGLQFLFEYFSETQRNKGNFPGRFSGRQFSNSRSEMNVSTLELGDSALYLCASSLDRKNEKLFFGSGTQLSVL.

The chain combines TRBV5-4 with TRBJ1-2, with 9 bases aligning to TRBD1. After removal of 4 bases from V and 4 bases from J, the junction contained 5 bases not matched to a gene. From germline, CDR1 is SGHNT and CDR2 YYREEE (reference sequence). This CDR3 comprises 14 residues. The CDR3 DNA follows: TGTGCCAGCAGCCCAACGACAGGGGGCTATGGCTACACCTTC. Its protein is CASSPTTGGYGYTF. Together with reference TRBV5-4 and TRBJ1-2, the CDR3 gives the full variable domain: ETGVTQSPTHLIKTRGQQVTLRCSSQSGHNTVSWYQQALGQGPQFIFQYYREEENGRGNFPPRFSGLQFPNYSSELNVNALELDDSALYLCASSPTTGGYGYTFGSGTRLTVV.

The table lists this clone with a count of one. The rearrangement uses TRBV7-8 and TRBJ2-2, with 9 bases that match TRBD2. CDR3 length: 16 amino acids. Germline CDR1 is SGHVS and CDR2 is FQNEAQ. The V and J ends lost 1 base and 7 bases, in that order; junction bases with no gene match: 7. CDR3 nucleotide sequence: TGTGCCAGCAGCTTAGTAAGCGGGAGGAGTGTCGGGGAGCTGTTTTTT. Translation: CASSLVSGRSVGELFF. The variable domain in full, completed from reference TRBV7-8 and TRBJ2-2, reads GAGVSQSPRYKVAKRGQDVALRCDPISGHVSLFWYQQALGQGPEFLTYFQNEAQLDKSGLPSDRFFAERPEGSVSTLKIQRTQQEDSAVYLCASSLVSGRSVGELFFGEGSRLTVL.

The chain recombines TRBV19 with TRBJ1-4; 8 positions agree with TRBD1. V shed 7 bases, J shed 6 bases, and the junction held 7 bases outside the gene matches. CDR1 is LNHDA, CDR2 SQIVND, per germline (reference sequence). The CDR3 consists of 14 residues. In DNA, the CDR3 is TGTGCCAGTAAAAGTGGACAGGGCCATGAAAAACTGTTTTTT. This codes for CASKSGQGHEKLFF.

This clone was counted a single time. J is TRBJ2-7 and V is TRBV27; 7 positions agree with TRBD1. Germline CDR1 and CDR2: MNHEY and SMNVEV (reference sequence). The CDR3 runs to 16 residues. V shed 7 bases and J 4 bases; nucleotides not matched to a gene: 16. CDR3 sequence: CASTKGPGQTTYEQYF. The CDR3 DNA reads TGTGCCAGCACGAAGGGACCGGGACAGACTACGTACGAGCAGTACTTC.

This clone was found a few times. The chain employs TRBV5-1 and TRBJ1-1; D gene uncertain. The CDR3 length is 12 residues. V was trimmed by 2 bases and J by 7 bases, leaving 9 bases between them. The germline gives CDR1 SGHRS, CDR2 YFSETQ. This CDR3 is CASSLHASEAFF. CDR3 DNA: TGCGCCAGCAGCTTACACGCCAGTGAAGCTTTCTTT.

This rearrangement joins TRBV11-2 to TRBJ1-1, with D perhaps TRBD1 (5 bases). Germline CDR1 and CDR2: SGHAT and FQNNGV. With 3 bases removed from V and 8 bases from J, the gap between germline ends came to 16 bases. The CDR3 contains 14 residues. This chain's CDR3 is CASSFQVFQGEAFF. In nucleotides, the CDR3 is TGTGCCAGCAGCTTCCAGGTGTTCCAGGGCGAAGCTTTCTTT.

Written as DNA, the CDR3 is TGTGCCAGCAGCTTGCCAGGGGGCTCTGGGGCCAACGTCCTGACTTTC. Translated: CASSLPGGSGANVLTF. This chain joins TRBV5-4 and TRBJ2-6; TRBD1 matches 7 bases. J was trimmed by 0 bases and V by 1 base; bases with no gene match: 1. Germline CDR1 reads SGHNT; CDR2 reads YYREEE (reference sequence). This CDR3 spans 16 amino acids. Full variable domain (outside the CDR3, taken from reference TRBV5-4 and TRBJ2-6): ETGVTQSPTHLIKTRGQQVTLRCSSQSGHNTVSWYQQALGQGPQFIFQYYREEENGRGNFPPRFSGLQFPNYSSELNVNALELDDSALYLCASSLPGGSGANVLTFGAGSRLTVL.

The V and J genes are TRBV5-1 and TRBJ1-3, with 7 nucleotides matching TRBD1. This CDR3 is 16 amino acids long. CDR1 and CDR2 from the germline V gene are SGHRS and YFSETQ. The V and J ends lost 4 bases and 4 bases, in that order; junction bases with no gene match: 11. This CDR3 reads CASSPQGFTSGNTIYF. Written as DNA, the CDR3 is TGCGCCAGCAGCCCACAGGGGTTTACCTCCGGAAACACCATATATTTT.

The chain recombines TRBV20-1 with TRBJ2-7; 8 bases are a match to TRBD2. Per germline, CDR1 DFQATT and CDR2 SNEGSKA (reference sequence). V was pared by 3 bases and J by 2 bases, with 6 bases of the junction left unmatched. This CDR3 contains 14 residues. The CDR3 coding sequence is TGCAGTGCTAGTGTGCGGGGGGCACCCTACGAGCAGTACTTC. Translated: CSASVRGAPYEQYF.

This clone appeared many times. This chain uses TRBV6-5 with TRBJ1-1; D is unresolved. Germline CDR1 and CDR2: MNHEY and SVGAGI. The V end was cut by 1 base, the J end by 0 bases, with 9 bases between. This CDR3 has 15 residues. The CDR3 region has the DNA TGTGCCAGCAGTTACTTCTTCAGAATGAACACTGAAGCTTTCTTT. Its protein is CASSYFFRMNTEAFF.